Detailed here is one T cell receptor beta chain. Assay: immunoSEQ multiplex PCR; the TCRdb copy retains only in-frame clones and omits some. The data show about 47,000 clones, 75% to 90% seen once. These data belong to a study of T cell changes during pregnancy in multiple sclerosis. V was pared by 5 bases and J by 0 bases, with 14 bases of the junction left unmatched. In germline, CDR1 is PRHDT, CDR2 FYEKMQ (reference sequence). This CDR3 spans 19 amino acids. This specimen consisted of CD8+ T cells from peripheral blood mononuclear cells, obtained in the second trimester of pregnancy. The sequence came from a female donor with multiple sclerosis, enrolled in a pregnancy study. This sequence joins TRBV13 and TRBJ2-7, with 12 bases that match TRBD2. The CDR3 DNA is TGTGCCAGCAGCGAGGGGCCGGGACTAGCGGGCTTCAGCTCCTACGAGCAGTACTTC. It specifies CASSEGPGLAGFSSYEQYF.